These 13 T cell receptor beta chains originate from one sample sequenced in a study of tumor-infiltrating lymphocytes in primary liver carcinoma. A primer matching the constant region was used to make TCR beta cDNA from about 500 ng of total RNA. Libraries covering TCR beta were generated through three nested multiplex PCR rounds (using a slightly modified ARM-PCR). In the first two PCR rounds, TRBV1-TRBV30 forward primers were paired with a C-beta reverse primer, and each round lasted about 9 cycles. Each CDR3 protein gets one entry after TCRdb re-called the multiplex PCR reads with MiXCR. The sample lists approximately 100,000 distinct CDR3 sequences, 55% to 80% seen once, with more than 10% in the top ten. Starting material for RNA and DNA co-extraction consisted of roughly 17-31 mg of unsorted bulk tissue. The specimen sequenced was liver tumor tissue from sampling region 2. The subset is: tumor region T2, inferior pole. These receptors all come from a woman aged 60 to 75 with primary liver carcinoma and hepatitis B virus infection.

With respect to this clonotype: This clone may be a read error of a much larger clone one base away. The chain has TRBV5-1 and TRBJ1-1; the D gene is possibly TRBD1 (6 bases). In germline, CDR1 is SGHRS, CDR2 YFSETQ. Between the trimmed V and J ends, which lost 7 bases and 8 bases, there was a span of 21 bases. There are 14 residues in the CDR3. The CDR3 protein is CASRGLGALSEAFF. The CDR3, as DNA: TGCGCCAGCCGAGGACTGGGGGCTTTATCAGAAGCTTTCTTT.

As for this clonotype: Germline is not matched at one junction end, which may reflect a read error. This sequence joins TRBV6-5 and TRBJ2-3; 12 nucleotides align to TRBD1. The CDR3 has 15 amino acids. Germline V lookup: CDR1 MNHEY, CDR2 SVGAGI. CDR3 DNA sequence: TGTGCCAGGAGTTTTGGGACAGGGGGCGCAGATACACAGTATTTT. It encodes CARSFGTGGADTQYF.

This clonotype has just one count. A much larger clone lies a single base off, so this may be a read error. V and J are TRBV29-1 and TRBJ2-1; 7 bases are shared with TRBD1. Germline V gives CDR1 SQVTM, CDR2 ANQGSEA. This CDR3 spans 13 amino acids. As DNA, the CDR3 is TGCAGGGCACAGGGGAGCTCCTACAATGAGCGGTTCTTC. Translation gives CRAQGSSYNERFF.

This clonotype occurred a few times. This sequence joins TRBV5-1 and TRBJ2-1; 7 nucleotides line up with TRBD2. Trimming removed 0 bases from V and 1 base from J; junction bases left unmatched: 4. CDR1 is SGHRS and CDR2 is YFSETQ in the germline V gene. CDR3 length: 16 residues. The CDR3 reads CASSLGGGGSYNEQFF. CDR3 nucleotide sequence: TGCGCCAGCAGCTTGGGGGGGGGTGGGTCCTACAATGAGCAGTTCTTC.

Note on this clonotype: A read error may produce the germline difference seen at one junction end. CDR3 in DNA: TGCGCCAGCACTTTAGTCGCTGGTTACAATGATCAGTTCTTC. Amino acid sequence: CASTLVAGYNDQFF. The rearrangement links TRBV5-1 to TRBJ2-1; unclear D gene. Germline CDR1 SGHRS, CDR2 YFSETQ. The CDR3 has 14 amino acids.

This clonotype was seen ten or more times. The rearrangement links TRBV28 to TRBJ2-2, with 8 nucleotides matching TRBD2. Trimming removed 10 bases from V and 4 bases from J; junction bases left unmatched: 11. This CDR3 has 15 amino acids. The germline V gene has CDR1 MDHEN and CDR2 SYDVKM. CDR3 loop: CATAPGLGGTGELFF. For the CDR3, the DNA is TGTGCCACCGCCCCGGGACTAGGGGGCACCGGGGAGCTGTTTTTT.

A remark on this clonotype: One end of the junction is discordant with germline, which a read error may explain. V and J are TRBV4-2 and TRBJ2-2; 11 nucleotides agree with TRBD2. The CDR3 is made up of 18 amino acids. Germline V gives CDR1 LGHNA, CDR2 YNFKEQ. CDR3: CASSQEVAGGPHTGELIF. CDR3 DNA sequence: TGTGCCAGCAGCCAAGAGGTAGCGGGAGGGCCTCACACCGGGGAGCTCATTTTT.

As to this clonotype: This may come from a read error, since a much larger clone is one base off. The rearrangement joins TRBV12-3 or TRBV12-4 to TRBJ2-1, with TRBD2 matching 7 bases. The CDR3 spans 15 residues. With 0 bases clipped from V and 10 bases from J, the junction kept 9 bases outside the gene matches. The CDR3, as DNA: TGTGCCAGCAGTTTAGCCGGGCTAGAGGGAGGGGAGCAGTTCTTC. It codes for CASSLAGLEGGEQFF.

This clonotype was seen many times. The V and J genes are TRBV5-4 and TRBJ1-1; D not resolved. The CDR3 is made up of 14 amino acids. The V end lost 4 bases, the J end lost 1 base, and 11 bases lay between the germline ends. Germline CDR1 and CDR2: SGHNT and YYREEE (reference sequence). In DNA form, the CDR3 reads TGTGCCAGCAGCACCTTTACAGAGAACACTGAAGCTTTCTTT. This translates into CASSTFTENTEAFF.

Comment on this clonotype: An end of the junction does not agree with germline; a read error may underlie this. The V gene is TRBV11-2, the J gene TRBJ1-6; TRBD1 might be the D (5 bases). Looked up from germline, CDR1 is SGHAT and CDR2 is FQNNGV. This CDR3 comprises 15 residues. The CDR3 coding sequence is TGCGCCAGCAGCTTATACCCGGGGGTCAATTCACCCCTCCACTTT. It codes for CASSLYPGVNSPLHF.

This clonotype was detected many times. The genes are TRBV6-1 and TRBJ1-1; TRBD1 aligns across 8 bases. Germline lookup yields CDR1 MNHNS and CDR2 SASEGT. The J segment lost 10 bases and the V segment lost 6 bases, leaving 7 bases of the junction unmatched. This CDR3 is built from 12 residues. CDR3 coding DNA: TGTGCCAGCAGGGTACTACAGGGGGGAGCTTTCTTT. Encoded protein: CASRVLQGGAFF.

Remarks on this clonotype: The final CDR3 position lacks the conserved phenylalanine or tryptophan, pointing to a likely read error. The chain employs TRBV12-3 or TRBV12-4 and TRBJ2-2; TRBD2 matches 7 bases. This CDR3 has 14 amino acids. Unmatched junction bases numbered 7, after V lost 3 bases and J lost 9 bases. In nucleotides, the CDR3 is TGTGCCAGCAGTTTGCGGGAGAAGACCAGGGAGCTGTTTTAT. Protein: CASSLREKTRELFY.

As for this clonotype: Mismatch with germline at one junction end may stem from a read error. The chain combines TRBV11-2 with TRBJ2-7, with 8 bases fitting TRBD2. The CDR3 sequence is 16 residues long. Looked up from germline, CDR1 is SGHAT and CDR2 is FQNNGV. CDR3 nucleotides: TGCGCCAGGACGACTCCTGGGCGGGAGGCAAGGGGGGAGCACTACTTC. This encodes CARTTPGREARGEHYF.